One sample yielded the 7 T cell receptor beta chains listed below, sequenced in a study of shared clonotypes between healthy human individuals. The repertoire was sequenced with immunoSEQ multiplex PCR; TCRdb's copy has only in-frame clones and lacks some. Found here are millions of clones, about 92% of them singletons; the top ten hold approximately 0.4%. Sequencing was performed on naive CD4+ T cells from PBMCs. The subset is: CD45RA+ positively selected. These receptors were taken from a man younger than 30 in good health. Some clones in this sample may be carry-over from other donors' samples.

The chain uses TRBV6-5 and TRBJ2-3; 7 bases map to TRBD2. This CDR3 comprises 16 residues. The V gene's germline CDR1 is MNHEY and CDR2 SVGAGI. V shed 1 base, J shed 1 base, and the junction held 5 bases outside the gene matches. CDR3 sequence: CASSYFGGRGTDTQYF. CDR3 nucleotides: TGTGCCAGCAGTTACTTCGGAGGGAGGGGCACAGATACGCAGTATTTT.

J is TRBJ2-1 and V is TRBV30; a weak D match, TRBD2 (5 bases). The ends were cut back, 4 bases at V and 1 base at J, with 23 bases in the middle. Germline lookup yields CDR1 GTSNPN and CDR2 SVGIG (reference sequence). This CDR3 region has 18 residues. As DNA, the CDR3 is TGTGCCTGGATGTCCGGAGGAGCCGACTCAATTTCCTACAATGAGCAGTTCTTC. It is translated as CAWMSGGADSISYNEQFF.

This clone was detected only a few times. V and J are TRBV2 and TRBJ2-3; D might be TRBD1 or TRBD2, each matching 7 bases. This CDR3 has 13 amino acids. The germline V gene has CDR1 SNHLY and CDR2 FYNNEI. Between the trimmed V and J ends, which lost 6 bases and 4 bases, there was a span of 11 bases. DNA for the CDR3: TGTGCCAGCAGCCAGGGGGGGGCAGATACGCAGTATTTT. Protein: CASSQGGADTQYF.

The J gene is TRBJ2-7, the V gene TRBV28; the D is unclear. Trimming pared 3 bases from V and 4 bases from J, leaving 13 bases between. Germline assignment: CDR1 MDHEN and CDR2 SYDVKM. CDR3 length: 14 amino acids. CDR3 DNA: TGTGCCAGCAGTTTGAGCCCGAGCCTTTACGAGCAGTACTTC. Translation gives CASSLSPSLYEQYF.

Here the CDR3 DNA reads TGTGCCAGCAGTCCCACAGGGGCTCCCTACGAGCAGTACTTC. This codes for CASSPTGAPYEQYF. The rearrangement uses TRBV28 and TRBJ2-7, with 7 nucleotides matching TRBD1. Trimming cost V 5 bases and J 2 bases; bases outside gene matches: 6. Germline V gene lookup returns CDR1 MDHEN and CDR2 SYDVKM. The CDR3 spans 14 residues.

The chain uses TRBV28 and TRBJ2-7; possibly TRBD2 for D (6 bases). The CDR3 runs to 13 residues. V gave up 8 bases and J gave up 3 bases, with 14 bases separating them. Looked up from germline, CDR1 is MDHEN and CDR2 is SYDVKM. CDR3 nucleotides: TGTGCCAGCGGCGGGCTAGCGTACTACGAGCAGTACTTC. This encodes CASGGLAYYEQYF.

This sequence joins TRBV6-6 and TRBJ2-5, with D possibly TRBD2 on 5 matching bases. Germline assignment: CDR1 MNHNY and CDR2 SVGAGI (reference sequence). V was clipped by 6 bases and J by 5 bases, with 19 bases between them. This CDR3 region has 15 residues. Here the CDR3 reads CASSHGNARGETQYF. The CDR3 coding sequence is TGTGCCAGCAGCCACGGTAATGCCCGAGGGGAGACCCAGTACTTC.